This T cell receptor (beta chain) was recovered during a study of identical twins. Notes on the study in general: Excess sharing between twins was weaker in beta out-of-frame sequences. Cross-sectional statistical analysis was relied on for the conclusions, without the same donors being followed.

A template switching step contributed a universal primer site, while unique molecular identifiers were present in the cDNA. From the 5' RACE reads, TCRdb called clonotypes with MiXCR, one entry per CDR3 protein. Of 500,000 to 600,000 distinct CDR3 sequences listed, 22% are singletons. This clonotype was seen at least ten times. The antigen is undetermined. Trimming took off 2 bases at V and 3 bases at J, with 10 bases between the two ends. This CDR3 has 15 amino acids. The germline V gene encodes CDR1 SGHTA and CDR2 FQGNSA. A further study also used this sample, focusing on T cells expressing NK-cell markers.

The rearrangement joins TRBV7-2 to TRBJ1-4; D uncertain. This receptor was identified in a woman between 18 and 29 years old in good health. The material sequenced was CD4+ T cells sorted from blood. Written as DNA, the CDR3 is TGTGCCAGCAGCTTAAGTGTCAGACCTAATGAAAAACTGTTTTTT. Translation gives CASSLSVRPNEKLFF.